This T cell receptor beta chain comes out of a study of cytomegalovirus exposure and HLA in healthy donors. The primer mix had 60 Vbeta and 13 Jbeta primers. Repertoires were generated with immunoSEQ multiplex PCR, while TCRdb's copy carries only in-frame clones and drops some. The data show 100,000 to 150,000 clones, about 78% seen once. The CDR3 length is 15 residues. The V and J ends lost 8 bases and 2 bases, in that order; junction bases with no gene match: 7. CDR1 SGHTA and CDR2 FQGNSA come from the germline V gene. Regarding this clone: Its antigen is still unknown.

Study outcomes and limitations: Generally TCR sequences proved uncommon, though certain public TCRs appeared in numerous donors. A later analysis found that most CMV-associated TCR beta chains appeared HLA-restricted. Some TCR beta chains (about 180 of them) were listed as cytomegalovirus-associated.

This TCR was sampled from a young man in good health and CMV-seronegative. V is TRBV7-2 and J is TRBJ1-3, with 9 positions matching TRBD1. Sequencing was carried out using PBMCs. CDR3 in DNA: TGTGCCAGCGGAGTCCGGGACAGGGCTGGAAACACCATATATTTT. It codes for CASGVRDRAGNTIYF.